These 17 T cell receptor beta chains came from one sample sequenced in a study of blood T cell repertoires in COVID-19. Some clones are missing from TCRdb's copy, which holds only in-frame ones; the method was immunoSEQ multiplex PCR. Altogether some 70,000 clones are present, roughly nine tenths being singletons, with the ten largest covering approximately 2.9%. Material: peripheral blood. These receptors originate from a man aged 45-65 years with acute or convalescent COVID-19.

The chain carries TRBV13 and TRBJ2-1; maybe TRBD1 (5 bases). V lost 3 bases to trimming and J lost 0 bases, with 15 bases between them. There are 17 residues in the CDR3. CDR1 is PRHDT, CDR2 FYEKMQ, per germline (reference sequence). The CDR3: CASSLSWGTTSYNEQFF. The CDR3, as DNA: TGTGCCAGCAGCTTGTCTTGGGGCACGACCTCCTACAATGAGCAGTTCTTC.

This rearrangement joins TRBV14 to TRBJ1-2, with D hard to call. There are 13 residues in the CDR3. CDR1 is SGHDN, CDR2 FVKESK, per germline. V was cut by 2 bases and J by 8 bases, with 12 bases left in between. Here the CDR3 DNA reads TGTGCCAGCAGCCAATCTCGGGTGCTCGGCTACACCTTC. Translating gives CASSQSRVLGYTF.

The rearrangement joins TRBV28 to TRBJ1-2; D gene uncertain. Germline V gives CDR1 MDHEN, CDR2 SYDVKM. The CDR3 has 13 amino acids. V shed 2 bases and J shed 3 bases, with 7 bases lying between them. The CDR3 nucleotides are TGTGCCAGCAGTTTAATTTCAGACTATGGCTACACCTTC. Residues: CASSLISDYGYTF.

This sequence joins TRBV7-9 and TRBJ2-7; a weak D match, TRBD2 (6 bases). The CDR3 loop spans 16 amino acids. Germline CDR1 and CDR2: SEHNR and FQNEAQ (reference sequence). V lost 5 bases, J lost 2 bases, and 19 bases lay in between. CDR3 sequence: CASSPDLAWGTYEQYF. CDR3 sequence (DNA): TGTGCCAGCAGCCCAGATCTAGCGTGGGGAACCTACGAGCAGTACTTC.

The table lists this clone with a count of one. This rearrangement joins TRBV6-5 to TRBJ1-6; 8 nucleotides line up with TRBD1. The germline V gene has CDR1 MNHEY and CDR2 SVGAGI. J was trimmed by 7 bases and V by 0 bases; bases with no gene match: 2. This CDR3 is 15 amino acids long. The CDR3 nucleotides read TGTGCCAGCAGTTACTCCGGGACAGGAAATTCACCCCTCCACTTT. Translating it yields CASSYSGTGNSPLHF.

DNA for the CDR3: TGTGCCAGCATGTTACAGGCGAACACTGAAGCTTTCTTT. Translation: CASMLQANTEAFF. V is TRBV6-5 and J is TRBJ1-1, with D possibly being TRBD1 (5 bases). Germline V CDR1 and CDR2: MNHEY, SVGAGI. This CDR3 has 13 amino acids. V lost 7 bases to trimming and J lost 1 base, with 10 bases between them.

The chain recombines TRBV7-8 with TRBJ1-2, with 7 bases fitting TRBD1. This CDR3 is 13 amino acids long. The V segment lost 5 bases and the J segment 4 bases; nucleotides outside the gene matches: 4. Germline CDR1 is SGHVS and CDR2 is FQNEAQ. The CDR3 DNA reads as TGTGCCAGCAGCGGGCGGACAGGCTATGGCTACACCTTC. This sequence encodes CASSGRTGYGYTF.

The chain employs TRBV5-6 and TRBJ2-2, with D perhaps TRBD2 (7 bases). CDR1 is SGHDT and CDR2 is YYEEEE in the germline V gene. The ends were cut back, 4 bases at V and 4 bases at J, with 17 bases in the middle. The CDR3 contains 16 residues. The CDR3 nucleotides are TGTGCCAGCAGCCCGGGGAGGGGGAAGGGCACCGGGGAGCTGTTTTTT. Amino acids: CASSPGRGKGTGELFF.

Written as DNA, the CDR3 is TGTGCCAGCAGCTTAGGTCGTTCACCCCTCCACTTT. It specifies CASSLGRSPLHF. The rearrangement uses TRBV7-2 and TRBJ1-6; D ambiguous. The CDR3 is made up of 12 amino acids. Germline V CDR1 and CDR2: SGHTA, FQGNSA. V was shortened by 1 base and J by 9 bases, with 4 bases between the two germline ends.

The chain couples TRBV3-1 (or the pseudogene TRBV3-2) to TRBJ2-1; 9 bases are shared with TRBD2. This CDR3 has 18 amino acids. Germline assignment: CDR1 LGHDT and CDR2 YNNKEL (reference sequence). Trimming took 4 bases from V and 0 from J; bases not matched to a gene: 10. The CDR3 nucleotides are TGTGCCAGCAGCCCCCCATTCCGTAGCGGGAGCTCCTACAATGAGCAGTTCTTC. Translating it yields CASSPPFRSGSSYNEQFF.

The rearrangement joins TRBV19 to TRBJ1-2; D possibly corresponds to TRBD1 (5 bases). There are 15 residues in the CDR3. Trimming pared 6 bases from V and 3 bases from J, leaving 17 bases between. Germline assignment: CDR1 LNHDA and CDR2 SQIVND (reference sequence). CDR3 DNA: TGTGCCAGTAGCCCTACCCAGGGTCAGTACTATGGCTACACCTTC. Translation gives CASSPTQGQYYGYTF.

The chain recombines TRBV4-1 with TRBJ2-2, with a tentative D call TRBD1 (5 bases). The CDR3 covers 15 residues. With 1 base removed from V and 2 bases from J, the gap between germline ends came to 8 bases. Germline V gene data show CDR1 as MGHRA and CDR2 as YSYEKL. CDR3 residues: CASSQGTGNTGELFF. The CDR3, as DNA: TGCGCCAGCAGCCAAGGAACAGGAAACACCGGGGAGCTGTTTTTT.

This clone was picked up one time. This chain joins TRBV19 and TRBJ1-2, with 7 bases fitting TRBD1. Unmatched junction bases numbered 12, after V lost 3 bases and J lost 8 bases. Germline V gene lookup returns CDR1 LNHDA and CDR2 SQIVND (reference sequence). This CDR3 has 15 amino acids. CDR3 region: CASSISARGLEGYTF. DNA for the CDR3: TGTGCCAGTAGTATTTCGGCCAGGGGGTTGGAAGGCTACACCTTC.

The chain employs TRBV19 and TRBJ2-3; 7 bases agree with TRBD1. V was pared by 10 bases and J by 0 bases, with 7 bases of the junction left unmatched. Germline CDR1 is LNHDA and CDR2 is SQIVND (reference sequence). There are 14 residues in the CDR3. The CDR3: CATNRGRSTDTQYF. In DNA, the CDR3 is TGTGCCACCAACAGGGGTAGGAGCACAGATACGCAGTATTTT.

The V gene is TRBV28, the J gene TRBJ1-2; TRBD1 might be the D (5 bases). The CDR3 has 13 residues. V lost 3 bases and J lost 4, with 9 bases in between. Germline loops: CDR1 MDHEN, CDR2 SYDVKM. The CDR3 coding sequence is TGTGCCAGCAGTTTGCCTGACAGCTATGGCTACACCTTC. Its protein product is CASSLPDSYGYTF.

The gene calls are TRBV2 and TRBJ2-7; 7 bases map to TRBD1. Trimming removed 6 bases from V and 7 bases from J; junction bases left unmatched: 6. The germline CDR1 and CDR2 sequences are SNHLY and FYNNEI. The CDR3 runs 12 residues. CDR3 region: CASSRQGGEQYV. The CDR3, as DNA: TGTGCCAGCAGCCGACAGGGCGGAGAGCAGTACGTC.

The chain has TRBV28 and TRBJ1-1, with D perhaps matching TRBD1 (6 bases). In germline, CDR1 is MDHEN, CDR2 SYDVKM. Deletions cut 6 bases from V and 1 base from J, with 12 bases between. CDR3 length: 14 residues. The CDR3 sequence is CASRVRGTNTEAFF. CDR3 sequence (DNA): TGTGCCAGCAGAGTCAGGGGTACGAACACTGAAGCTTTCTTT.